This TCR beta chain was obtained from a study of T-cell reconstitution after alpha-beta-depleted transplantation in children. Researchers prepared the TCRbeta library using unique molecular identifiers, the study reports. Each CDR3 protein gets one entry after TCRdb re-called the PCR reads with MiXCR. Here the sample spans about 980,000 distinct CDR3 sequences, about 29% being singletons. Trimming took 2 bases from V and 11 from J, leaving 6 bases between them. There are 11 residues in the CDR3. The sequence was obtained from a boy under two years old who had a stem cell transplant for SCID, so the T cells may come from the graft donor. The source material was PBMCs, mostly from graft donor cells, sampled 360 days after TCRalphabeta/CD19-depleted stem cell transplant. This chain joins TRBV12-3 or TRBV12-4 and TRBJ1-4, with a weak D call TRBD1 (5 bases). CDR3 nucleotide sequence: TGTGCCAGCAGTTTAAAGGGGAAACTGTTTTTT. This gives the protein CASSLKGKLFF.